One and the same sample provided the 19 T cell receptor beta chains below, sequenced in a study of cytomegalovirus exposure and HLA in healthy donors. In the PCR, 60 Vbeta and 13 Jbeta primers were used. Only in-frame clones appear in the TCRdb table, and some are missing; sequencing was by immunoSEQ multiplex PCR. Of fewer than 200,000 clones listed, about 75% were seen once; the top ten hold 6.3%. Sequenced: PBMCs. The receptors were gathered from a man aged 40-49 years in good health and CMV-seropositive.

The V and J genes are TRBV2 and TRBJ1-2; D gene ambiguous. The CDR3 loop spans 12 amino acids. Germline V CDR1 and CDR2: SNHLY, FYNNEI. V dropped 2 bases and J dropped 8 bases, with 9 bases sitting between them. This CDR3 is CASSESVIGYTF. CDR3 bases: TGTGCCAGCAGTGAAAGCGTGATAGGCTACACCTTC.

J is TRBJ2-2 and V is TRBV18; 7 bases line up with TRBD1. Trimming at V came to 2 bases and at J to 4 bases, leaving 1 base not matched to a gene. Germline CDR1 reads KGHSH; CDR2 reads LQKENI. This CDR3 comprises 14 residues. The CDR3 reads CASSPTGATGELFF. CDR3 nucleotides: TGTGCCAGCTCACCAACAGGGGCCACCGGGGAGCTGTTTTTT.

The CDR3 DNA follows: TGCAGTGCCTGGGGGGGAGATACGCAGTATTTT. It encodes CSAWGGDTQYF. This sequence joins TRBV20-1 and TRBJ2-3; 7 positions match TRBD2. V lost 6 bases and J lost 5; bases outside the gene matches: 2. Germline V gene lookup returns CDR1 DFQATT and CDR2 SNEGSKA (reference sequence). The CDR3 is made up of 11 amino acids.

The chain's CDR3 is CASNRTGATYEQYF. The CDR3 coding sequence is TGCGCCAGCAACAGGACAGGGGCGACCTACGAGCAGTACTTC. The chain joins TRBV23-1 to TRBJ2-5, with 9 bases matching TRBD1. The J call may be faulty, since TRBJ2-7 better matches the DNA end. TRBV23-1 is an open reading frame whose function is uncertain. The CDR3 runs to 14 residues.

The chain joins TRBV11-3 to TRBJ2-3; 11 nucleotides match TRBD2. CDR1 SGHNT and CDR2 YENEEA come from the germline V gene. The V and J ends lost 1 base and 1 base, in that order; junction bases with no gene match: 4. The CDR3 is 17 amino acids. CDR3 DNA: TGTGCCAGCAGCTTAGGGACTAGCGGGCCACGCACAGATACGCAGTATTTT. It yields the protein CASSLGTSGPRTDTQYF.

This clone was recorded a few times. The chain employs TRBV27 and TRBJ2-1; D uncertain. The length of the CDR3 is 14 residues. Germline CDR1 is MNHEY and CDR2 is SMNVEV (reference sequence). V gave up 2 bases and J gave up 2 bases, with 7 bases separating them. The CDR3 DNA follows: TGTGCCAGCAGTTTACCTGGAGCCTACAATGAGCAGTTCTTC. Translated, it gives CASSLPGAYNEQFF.

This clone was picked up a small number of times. The CDR3 DNA follows: TGTGCCAGCAGCCAGGGCCAGTCTAATTCACCCCTCCACTTT. Amino acid sequence: CASSQGQSNSPLHF. The chain recombines TRBV7-9 with TRBJ1-6; the D gene is possibly TRBD1 (5 bases). CDR1 and CDR2 (germline): SEHNR, FQNEAQ (reference sequence). V was clipped by 5 bases and J by 6 bases, with 11 bases between them. This CDR3 is built from 14 residues.

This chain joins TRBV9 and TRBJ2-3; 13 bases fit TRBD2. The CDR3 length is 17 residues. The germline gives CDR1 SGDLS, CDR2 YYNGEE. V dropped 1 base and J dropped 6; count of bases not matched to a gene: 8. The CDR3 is CASSVRTSGSAWDTQYF. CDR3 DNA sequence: TGTGCCAGCAGCGTAAGGACTAGCGGGAGTGCATGGGATACGCAGTATTTT.

CDR3 loop: CSALDRYEQYF. The CDR3 DNA follows: TGCAGTGCCCTGGACAGATACGAGCAGTACTTC. The chain couples TRBV20-1 to TRBJ2-7; TRBD1 is a possible D gene (6 bases). V gave up 6 bases and J gave up 4 bases, with 10 bases separating them. Germline values: CDR1 DFQATT, CDR2 SNEGSKA (reference sequence). The length of the CDR3 is 11 residues.

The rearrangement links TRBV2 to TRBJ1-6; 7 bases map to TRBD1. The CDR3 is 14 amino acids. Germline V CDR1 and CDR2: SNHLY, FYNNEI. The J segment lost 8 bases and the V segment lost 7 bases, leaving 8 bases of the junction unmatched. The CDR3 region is CASNPTGMDSPLHF. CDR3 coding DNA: TGTGCCAGCAATCCGACAGGGATGGATTCACCCCTCCACTTT. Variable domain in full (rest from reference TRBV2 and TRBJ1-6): EPEVTQTPSHQVTQMGQEVILRCVPISNHLYFYWYRQILGQKVEFLVSFYNNEISEKSEIFDDQFSVERPDGSNFTLKIRSTKLEDSAMYFCASNPTGMDSPLHFGNGTRLTVT.

This CDR3 reads CASSSTSGETYYEQYF. The CDR3 DNA is TGTGCCAGCAGTTCTACCTCCGGGGAAACTTATTACGAGCAGTACTTC. V gene TRBV27 combines with J gene TRBJ2-7, with D possibly TRBD2 on 5 matching bases. V lost 4 bases and J lost 4, with 20 bases in between. Germline V lookup: CDR1 MNHEY, CDR2 SMNVEV (reference sequence). The CDR3 length is 16 residues.

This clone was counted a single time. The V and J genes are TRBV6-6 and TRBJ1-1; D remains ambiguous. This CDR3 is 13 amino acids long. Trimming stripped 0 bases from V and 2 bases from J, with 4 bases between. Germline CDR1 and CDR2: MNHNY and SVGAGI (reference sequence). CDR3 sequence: CASSYSSNTEAFF. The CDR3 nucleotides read TGTGCCAGCAGTTACTCGAGCAACACTGAAGCTTTCTTT.

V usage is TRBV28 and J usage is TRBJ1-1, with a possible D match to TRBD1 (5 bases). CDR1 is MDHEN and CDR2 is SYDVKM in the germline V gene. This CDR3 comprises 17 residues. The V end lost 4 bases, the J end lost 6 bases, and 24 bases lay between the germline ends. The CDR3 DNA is TGTGCCAGCAGTTCTCCCCCACCGTGGGGGGGAAGCTCTGAAGCTTTCTTT. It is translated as CASSSPPPWGGSSEAFF. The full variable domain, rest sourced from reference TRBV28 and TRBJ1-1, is DVKVTQSSRYLVKRTGEKVFLECVQDMDHENMFWYRQDPGLGLRLIYFSYDVKMKEKGDIPEGYSVSREKKERFSLILESASTNQTSMYLCASSSPPPWGGSSEAFFGQGTRLTVV.

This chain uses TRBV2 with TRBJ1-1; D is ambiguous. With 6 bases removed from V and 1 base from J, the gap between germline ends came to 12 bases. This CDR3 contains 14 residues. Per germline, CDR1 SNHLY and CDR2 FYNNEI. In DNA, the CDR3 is TGTGCCAGCAGGGCAGCAGGTAGGAACACTGAAGCTTTCTTT. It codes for CASRAAGRNTEAFF.

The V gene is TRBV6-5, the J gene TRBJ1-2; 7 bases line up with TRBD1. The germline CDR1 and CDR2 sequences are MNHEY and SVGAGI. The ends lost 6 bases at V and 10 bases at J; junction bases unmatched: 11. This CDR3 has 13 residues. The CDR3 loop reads CASSPDRARLYTF. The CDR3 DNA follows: TGTGCCAGCAGCCCTGACAGGGCCAGACTCTACACCTTC.

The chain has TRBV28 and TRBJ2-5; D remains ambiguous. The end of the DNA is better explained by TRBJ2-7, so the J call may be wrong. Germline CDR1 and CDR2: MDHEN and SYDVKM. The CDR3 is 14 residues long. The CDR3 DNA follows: TGTGCCAGCAGTCGCGCAGGAAGCTCCTACGAGCAGTACTTC. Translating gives CASSRAGSSYEQYF.

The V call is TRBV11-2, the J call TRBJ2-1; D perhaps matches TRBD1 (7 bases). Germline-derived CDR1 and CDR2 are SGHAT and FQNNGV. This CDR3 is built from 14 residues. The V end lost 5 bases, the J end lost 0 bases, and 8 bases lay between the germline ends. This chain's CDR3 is CASSQGGSYNEQFF. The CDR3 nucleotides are TGTGCCAGCAGCCAGGGGGGCTCCTACAATGAGCAGTTCTTC. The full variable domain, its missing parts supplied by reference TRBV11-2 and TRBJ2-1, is EAGVAQSPRYKIIEKRQSVAFWCNPISGHATLYWYQQILGQGPKLLIQFQNNGVVDDSQLPKDRFSAERLKGVDSTLKIQPAKLEDSAVYLCASSQGGSYNEQFFGPGTRLTVL.

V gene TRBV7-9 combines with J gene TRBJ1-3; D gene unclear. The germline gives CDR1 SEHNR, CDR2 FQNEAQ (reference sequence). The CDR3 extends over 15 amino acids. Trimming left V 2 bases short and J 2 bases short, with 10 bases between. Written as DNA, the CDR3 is TGTGCCAGCAGCTTAACCTACAGCACTGGAAACACCATATATTTT. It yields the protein CASSLTYSTGNTIYF.

CDR3 DNA sequence: TGTGCCTGGAACTTAGGAGGGAACAATGAGCAGTTCTTC. Protein sequence: CAWNLGGNNEQFF. V and J are TRBV30 and TRBJ2-1; TRBD2 might be the D (6 bases). With 4 bases removed from V and 5 bases from J, the gap between germline ends came to 12 bases. This CDR3 has 13 amino acids. The V gene's germline CDR1 is GTSNPN and CDR2 SVGIG (reference sequence). Based on the CDR3 plus reference TRBV30 and TRBJ2-1, the full variable domain is SQTIHQWPATLVQPVGSPLSLECTVEGTSNPNLYWYRQAAGRGLQLLFYSVGIGQISSEVPQNLSASRPQDRQFILSSKKLLLSDSGFYLCAWNLGGNNEQFFGPGTRLTVL.